This entry concerns a single TCR beta chain. Clones were read by immunoSEQ multiplex PCR, and TCRdb kept only the in-frame ones, dropping some. The data show about 470,000 clones, roughly 90% seen once. These data come from a study of blood T cell repertoires in COVID-19. Germline CDR1 reads SGDLS; CDR2 reads YYNGEE. Trimming at V came to 3 bases and at J to 12 bases, leaving 14 bases not matched to a gene. The CDR3 loop spans 16 amino acids. The TCR sequence derives from a woman between 18 and 29 years old who had recovered from COVID-19. V and J are TRBV9 and TRBJ2-1; 11 bases are a match to TRBD2. The sequenced sample consisted of PBMCs or T cells enriched from blood (not recorded which). Here the CDR3 DNA reads TGTGCCAGCAGCGCTCCTCCGTTAGCGGGGGGGCCGCGGCAGTTCTTC. Protein product: CASSAPPLAGGPRQFF.